Detailed here is one T cell receptor beta chain. Its antigen is still unknown. This CDR3 region has 14 residues. V was cut by 1 base and J by 5 bases, with 12 bases left in between. Germline V gives CDR1 SEHNR, CDR2 FQNEAQ (reference sequence). This record comes from a study of beta chain features in type 1 diabetes. Study-wide results and caveats: Whether TCRB rearrangement is influenced by HLA type went unresolved here.

Reverse transcribing all isolated RNA meant expressed TCRB transcripts were sequenced. Profiling relied on immunoSEQ multiplex PCR, and the TCRdb table lists in-frame clones only, not all of them. There are 970,000 or so clones in the sample; roughly a sixth occur only once, and 0.023% lies in the top ten. The chain recombines TRBV7-9 with TRBJ2-7; the D is unclear. Sequenced input: naive CD4+ T cells from blood. This TCR came from a woman aged 18-35 years in good health. CDR3 nucleotides: TGTGCCAGCAGCTTAGGGACGTCGTGGGACGAGCAGTACTTC. Translation gives CASSLGTSWDEQYF.